One and the same sample provided the 32 T cell receptor beta chains below, sequenced in a study of blood T cell repertoires in COVID-19. Assay: immunoSEQ multiplex PCR; the TCRdb copy retains only in-frame clones and omits some. The sample holds some 74,000 clones, 80% seen once. Sequenced input: peripheral blood. These receptors came from a human donor in a cohort sampled during active COVID-19.

The chain has TRBV24-1 and TRBJ2-1, with 7 bases aligning to TRBD2. The germline gives CDR1 KGHDR, CDR2 SFDVKD. The CDR3 extends over 17 amino acids. V shed 3 bases and J 0 bases; nucleotides not matched to a gene: 7. CDR3 protein: CATSDNGGSSSYNEQFF. The DNA of the CDR3 is TGTGCCACCAGTGATAACGGGGGGTCCAGCTCCTACAATGAGCAGTTCTTC.

The CDR3: CASSQEIPLLAGSTDTQYF. The CDR3 DNA is TGTGCCAGCAGCCAAGAAATACCCCTCCTAGCGGGAAGCACAGATACGCAGTATTTT. This chain links TRBV3-1 (or the pseudogene TRBV3-2) with TRBJ2-3, with 9 positions matching TRBD2. V shed 0 bases and J 0 bases; nucleotides not matched to a gene: 10. CDR1 and CDR2 from the germline V gene are LGHDT and YNNKEL (reference sequence). The CDR3 covers 19 residues.

The sample holds one count of this clone. The chain links TRBV5-1 to TRBJ2-7, with 11 bases matching TRBD1. With V trimmed by 5 bases and J by 0 bases, 4 bases remained unmatched. Per the germline V gene, CDR1 is SGHRS and CDR2 is YFSETQ. CDR3 length equals 15 residues. This CDR3 is CASRTGTGGSYEQYF. The CDR3 bases are TGCGCCAGCAGGACTGGGACAGGGGGCTCCTACGAGCAGTACTTC.

The chain employs TRBV2 and TRBJ1-2; no firm D call. The length of the CDR3 is 13 residues. V was trimmed by 3 bases and J by 8 bases, leaving 13 bases between them. Germline CDR1 is SNHLY and CDR2 is FYNNEI. The CDR3 DNA is TGTGCCAGCAGTGATATGCGGGGTGGAGGCTACACCTTC. Protein sequence: CASSDMRGGGYTF.

The genes are TRBV11-3 and TRBJ1-2; TRBD1 matches at 8 bases. The CDR3 has 13 residues. After removal of 4 bases from V and 8 bases from J, the junction contained 6 bases not matched to a gene. CDR1 and CDR2 (germline): SGHNT, YENEEA. The CDR3 DNA reads as TGTGCCAGCAGCTCAAGCAGGGGGCAGGGCTACACCTTC. Residues: CASSSSRGQGYTF.

The chain uses TRBV28 and TRBJ1-3; no firm D call. Per the germline V gene, CDR1 is MDHEN and CDR2 is SYDVKM. The CDR3 contains 15 residues. The germline V and J ends were trimmed by 2 bases and 0 bases, with 8 bases remaining between them. The CDR3 region is CASSLLAISGNTIYF. The CDR3 DNA reads TGTGCCAGCAGTTTACTTGCGATCTCTGGAAACACCATATATTTT.

This clone has more than one count but fewer than ten. The chain links TRBV30 to TRBJ1-1, with D tentatively TRBD1 (6 bases). The CDR3 has 11 amino acids. Germline lookup yields CDR1 GTSNPN and CDR2 SVGIG (reference sequence). The V end lost 8 bases, the J end lost 10 bases, and 17 bases lay between the germline ends. The CDR3 DNA sequence: TGTGCCAGGATATCAGGGGTCCGAGCTTTCTTT. It is translated as CARISGVRAFF.

This clone was seen just once. This chain links TRBV9 with TRBJ1-4; 9 bases agree with TRBD1. The CDR3 contains 14 residues. Trimming took 4 bases from V and 11 from J; bases not matched to a gene: 9. CDR1 SGDLS and CDR2 YYNGEE come from the germline V gene. CDR3 region: CASSPPGQGFKLFF. The CDR3 nucleotides read TGTGCCAGCAGCCCACCGGGACAGGGTTTCAAACTGTTTTTT.

This clone was seen only once. V and J are TRBV9 and TRBJ2-7; 10 nucleotides align to TRBD2. The germline V gene has CDR1 SGDLS and CDR2 YYNGEE. The CDR3 extends over 18 amino acids. CDR3 sequence (DNA): TGTCCCCAGTGCGGTCCTAGCGGGAGACGAAAGAGCTCCTACGAGCAGTACGTC. Residues: CPQCGPSGRRKSSYEQYV.

A few counts support this clone. This rearrangement joins TRBV24-1 to TRBJ2-3, with TRBD1 matching over 7 bases. Germline V gene data show CDR1 as KGHDR and CDR2 as SFDVKD. This CDR3 contains 14 residues. V gave up 6 bases and J gave up 1 base; unmatched junction bases: 3. Here the CDR3 DNA reads TGTGCCACCAGTTCCGGACAGGGCACAGATACGCAGTATTTT. Translating gives CATSSGQGTDTQYF.

The gene calls are TRBV3-1 (or the pseudogene TRBV3-2) and TRBJ2-6; D remains ambiguous. The V gene's germline CDR1 is LGHDT and CDR2 YNNKEL (reference sequence). Trimming shortened V by 5 bases and J by 0 bases, and 8 bases separated the two germline ends. The CDR3 is made up of 15 amino acids. The CDR3 is CASSDRSSGANVLTF. In DNA, the CDR3 is TGTGCCAGCAGCGATCGGAGCTCTGGGGCCAACGTCCTGACTTTC.

This chain connects TRBV6-5 to TRBJ1-1, with D perhaps matching TRBD1 (5 bases). CDR1 and CDR2 from the germline V gene are MNHEY and SVGAGI. CDR3 length: 15 residues. Trimming cost V 2 bases and J 6 bases, with 16 bases left between them. The CDR3 loop is CASSYGPGMKAEAFF. The CDR3 DNA reads TGTGCCAGCAGTTACGGCCCAGGGATGAAGGCTGAAGCTTTCTTT.

Only one count was recorded for this clone. The CDR3 loop is CASSGQPLDVGFF. The CDR3 nucleotides are TGTGCCAGCTCGGGACAGCCTCTCGACGTGGGTTTCTTT. The gene calls are TRBV3-1 (or the pseudogene TRBV3-2) and TRBJ1-1; 7 bases are shared with TRBD1. The germline CDR1 and CDR2 sequences are LGHDT and YNNKEL (reference sequence). The CDR3 is made up of 13 amino acids. Germline trimming cut 8 bases from V and 13 bases from J; bases unmatched to any gene: 16.

V gene TRBV4-2 combines with J gene TRBJ2-3; no firm D call. Trimming stripped 4 bases from V and 0 bases from J, with 17 bases between. Germline V CDR1 and CDR2: LGHNA, YNFKEQ. The CDR3 length is 17 residues. CDR3 DNA: TGTGCCAGCAGCCTCGGTGTGAATCGCGGCAGCACAGATACGCAGTATTTT. The encoded protein is CASSLGVNRGSTDTQYF.

This clone occurred many times. The identical CDR3 is also encoded by other nucleotide sequences in the sample. This sequence joins TRBV5-1 and TRBJ1-5; the D gene is possibly TRBD1 (6 bases). V shed 1 base and J shed 6 bases, with 11 bases lying between them. The germline V gene encodes CDR1 SGHRS and CDR2 YFSETQ. There are 14 residues in the CDR3. The CDR3 here is CASSLRGGGQPQHF. CDR3 in DNA: TGCGCCAGCAGCTTGAGGGGAGGGGGTCAGCCCCAGCATTTT. Drawing the rest from reference TRBV5-1 and TRBJ1-5, the complete variable domain is KAGVTQTPRYLIKTRGQQVTLSCSPISGHRSVSWYQQTPGQGLQFLFEYFSETQRNKGNFPGRFSGRQFSNSRSEMNVSTLELGDSALYLCASSLRGGGQPQHFGDGTRLSIL.

V usage is TRBV7-8 and J usage is TRBJ2-3, with 7 nucleotides matching TRBD1. The CDR3 consists of 14 residues. V shed 4 bases, J shed 3 bases, and the junction held 4 bases outside the gene matches. Germline CDR1 is SGHVS and CDR2 is FQNEAQ. CDR3 DNA: TGTGCCAGCAGCTCTACGACAGGGACAGATACGCAGTATTTT. It translates to CASSSTTGTDTQYF.

The chain employs TRBV12-3 or TRBV12-4 and TRBJ1-2; D possibly corresponds to TRBD1 (5 bases). The length of the CDR3 is 13 residues. V dropped 2 bases and J dropped 11 bases, with 15 bases sitting between them. The CDR3 bases are TGTGCCAGCAGTTTAACAGGCCGACCCTCTTACACCTTC. It codes for CASSLTGRPSYTF.

This clone was seen once. This chain connects TRBV11-2 to TRBJ2-1, with 11 positions matching TRBD2. After removal of 5 bases from V and 3 bases from J, the junction contained 9 bases not matched to a gene. The CDR3 has 17 amino acids. Germline V gene data show CDR1 as SGHAT and CDR2 as FQNNGV. The CDR3 spells CASSTFASGGIYNEQFF. The CDR3 coding sequence is TGTGCCAGCAGCACATTTGCTAGCGGGGGGATCTACAATGAGCAGTTCTTC.

The rearrangement uses TRBV7-9 and TRBJ2-7; TRBD2 aligns across 9 bases. Per germline, CDR1 SEHNR and CDR2 FQNEAQ (reference sequence). V trimming: 5 bases; J trimming: 0 bases; junction bases outside the gene matches: 14. CDR3 size: 18 residues. The CDR3 region is CASSPSGILAGLSYEQYV. Written as DNA, the CDR3 is TGTGCCAGCAGCCCATCCGGGATACTAGCGGGTCTCTCCTACGAGCAGTACGTC.

V and J are TRBV7-3 and TRBJ2-7; TRBD1 matches at 7 bases. The CDR3 is made up of 12 amino acids. Germline V gene lookup returns CDR1 SGHTA and CDR2 FQGTGA. With V trimmed by 1 base and J by 6 bases, 0 bases remained unmatched. The CDR3, as DNA: TGTGCCAGCAGCTTAAACAGGGGCGAGCAGTACTTC. Its translation: CASSLNRGEQYF.

The J gene is TRBJ1-3, the V gene TRBV6-5, with D perhaps TRBD1 (5 bases). This CDR3 has 13 amino acids. CDR1 is MNHEY, CDR2 SVGAGI, per germline. V lost 8 bases, J lost 2 bases, and 10 bases lay in between. The CDR3 DNA reads TGTGCCAGCTTGACAGTAACTGGAAACACCATATATTTT. Its translation: CASLTVTGNTIYF.

The chain is built from TRBV18 and TRBJ2-5; D is possibly TRBD1 (5 bases). The CDR3 has 13 amino acids. Germline CDR1 and CDR2: KGHSH and LQKENI. Between the trimmed V and J ends, which lost 5 bases and 4 bases, there was a span of 11 bases. The CDR3 sequence: CASSVSQGETQYF. In nucleotides, the CDR3 is TGTGCCAGCTCAGTTTCCCAGGGAGAGACCCAGTACTTC.

The V and J genes are TRBV9 and TRBJ2-7; 11 nucleotides agree with TRBD2. The CDR3 has 15 residues. With V trimmed by 4 bases and J by 4 bases, 7 bases remained unmatched. Looked up from germline, CDR1 is SGDLS and CDR2 is YYNGEE. The CDR3 spells CASSPKLAGVYEQYF. The CDR3 region has the DNA TGTGCCAGCAGCCCGAAACTAGCGGGGGTGTACGAGCAGTACTTC.

V usage is TRBV18 and J usage is TRBJ1-2, with 8 bases identical to TRBD1. With V trimmed by 3 bases and J by 6 bases, 9 bases remained unmatched. This CDR3 has 15 amino acids. Per germline, CDR1 KGHSH and CDR2 LQKENI. The CDR3 region is CASSPRQGPGDGYTF. CDR3 in DNA: TGTGCCAGCTCACCGAGACAGGGGCCGGGGGATGGCTACACCTTC.

This chain connects TRBV28 to TRBJ2-7; 13 bases are a match to TRBD2. The CDR3 runs to 19 residues. The germline V gene encodes CDR1 MDHEN and CDR2 SYDVKM. J lost 2 bases, V lost 7 bases, and 17 bases had no gene match. The CDR3: CASTPALGTSGARTYEQYF. The CDR3 DNA reads TGTGCCAGCACCCCGGCATTAGGGACTAGCGGGGCAAGGACCTACGAGCAGTACTTC. Full variable domain (missing parts from reference TRBV28 and TRBJ2-7): DVKVTQSSRYLVKRTGEKVFLECVQDMDHENMFWYRQDPGLGLRLIYFSYDVKMKEKGDIPEGYSVSREKKERFSLILESASTNQTSMYLCASTPALGTSGARTYEQYFGPGTRLTVT.

Written as DNA, the CDR3 is TGTGCCAGCAGTCGGGTCCGTAGCAATCAGCCCCAGCATTTT. Protein product: CASSRVRSNQPQHF. The rearrangement joins TRBV6-2 or TRBV6-3 to TRBJ1-5; unclear D gene. The CDR3 is 14 residues long. Germline V lookup: CDR1 MNHEY, CDR2 SVGEGT. Trimming took off 5 bases at V and 0 bases at J, with 8 bases between the two ends.

There are a few counts of this clone. CDR3 sequence: CAWSVEAGVPSYNEQFF. Here the CDR3 DNA reads TGTGCCTGGAGTGTGGAGGCAGGGGTTCCCTCCTACAATGAGCAGTTCTTC. The chain links TRBV30 to TRBJ2-1; tentatively, D is TRBD1 (6 bases). This CDR3 has 17 residues. The V and J ends lost 0 bases and 0 bases respectively, with 15 bases between them. The germline CDR1 and CDR2 sequences are GTSNPN and SVGIG (reference sequence).

Only a few counts were recorded for this clone. The chain recombines TRBV18 with TRBJ1-4; no clear D gene. V gave up 2 bases and J gave up 0 bases, with 10 bases separating them. From germline, CDR1 is KGHSH and CDR2 LQKENI. The CDR3 has 16 residues. The CDR3 DNA is TGTGCCAGCTCACCATTGGGAGCTACAACTAATGAAAAACTGTTTTTT. This gives the protein CASSPLGATTNEKLFF.

The chain uses TRBV6-2 or TRBV6-3 and TRBJ2-1; the match to TRBD2 covers 7 bases. V dropped 5 bases and J dropped 3; count of bases not matched to a gene: 7. The CDR3 loop spans 15 amino acids. The germline CDR1 and CDR2 sequences are MNHEY and SVGEGT. Here the CDR3 reads CASSVWRGSYNEQFF. The CDR3 DNA sequence: TGTGCCAGCAGTGTATGGCGGGGGAGCTACAATGAGCAGTTCTTC.

The chain combines TRBV7-9 with TRBJ1-2; 7 bases are a match to TRBD1. The germline V gene has CDR1 SEHNR and CDR2 FQNEAQ (reference sequence). Trimming removed 5 bases from V and 0 bases from J; junction bases left unmatched: 6. There are 15 residues in the CDR3. CDR3 DNA sequence: TGTGCCAGCAGCGTAAGACAGGGCGCTAACTATGGCTACACCTTC. Translated: CASSVRQGANYGYTF. The entire variable domain, with the rest obtained from reference TRBV7-9 and TRBJ1-2, is as follows: DTGVSQNPRHKITKRGQNVTFRCDPISEHNRLYWYRQTLGQGPEFLTYFQNEAQLEKSRLLSDRFSAERPKGSFSTLEIQRTEQGDSAMYLCASSVRQGANYGYTFGSGTRLTVV.

V and J are TRBV11-3 and TRBJ2-7; no definite D call. Looked up from germline, CDR1 is SGHNT and CDR2 is YENEEA. The CDR3 is made up of 18 amino acids. V gave up 4 bases and J gave up 2 bases, with 24 bases separating them. The CDR3 sequence is CASSCNVPEAQAPYEQYF. In DNA form, the CDR3 reads TGTGCCAGCAGCTGTAACGTCCCCGAAGCTCAGGCTCCCTACGAGCAGTACTTC.

V gene TRBV28 combines with J gene TRBJ1-5; weak D call: TRBD1 (5 bases). The CDR3 is 14 residues long. V was clipped by 5 bases and J by 0 bases, with 8 bases between them. CDR1 and CDR2 (germline): MDHEN, SYDVKM. Here the CDR3 DNA reads TGTGCCAGCAGTAGCAGGGCTAGCAATCAGCCCCAGCATTTT. This translates into CASSSRASNQPQHF.